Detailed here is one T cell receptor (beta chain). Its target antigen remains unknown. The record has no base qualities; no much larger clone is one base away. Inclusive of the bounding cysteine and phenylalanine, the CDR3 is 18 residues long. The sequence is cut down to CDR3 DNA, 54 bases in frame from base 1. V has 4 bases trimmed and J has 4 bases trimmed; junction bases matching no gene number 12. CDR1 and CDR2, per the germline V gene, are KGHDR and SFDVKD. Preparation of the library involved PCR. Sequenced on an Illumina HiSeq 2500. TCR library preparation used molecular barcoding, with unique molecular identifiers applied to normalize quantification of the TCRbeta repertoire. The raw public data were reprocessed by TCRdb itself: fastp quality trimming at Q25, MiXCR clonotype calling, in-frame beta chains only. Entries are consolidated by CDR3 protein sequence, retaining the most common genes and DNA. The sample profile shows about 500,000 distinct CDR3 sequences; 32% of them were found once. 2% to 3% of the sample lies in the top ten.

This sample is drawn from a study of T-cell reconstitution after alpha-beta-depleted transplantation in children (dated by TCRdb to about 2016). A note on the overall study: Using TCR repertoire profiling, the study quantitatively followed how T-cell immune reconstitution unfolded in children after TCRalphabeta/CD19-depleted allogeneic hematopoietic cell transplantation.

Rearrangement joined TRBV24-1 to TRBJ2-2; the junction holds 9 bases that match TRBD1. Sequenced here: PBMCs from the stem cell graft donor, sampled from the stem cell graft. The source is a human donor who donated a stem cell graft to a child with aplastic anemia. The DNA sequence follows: TGTGCCACCAGTGAATCAATCTCCGGGACAGGGAGCACCGGGGAGCTGTTTTTT. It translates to CATSESISGTGSTGELFF.